One sample yielded the 14 T cell receptor beta chains listed below, sequenced in a study of blood T cell repertoires in COVID-19. Measured with immunoSEQ multiplex PCR; TCRdb has only the in-frame clones, and not every one. Of 150,000 or so clones in the sample, roughly 88% were seen once. The material sequenced was peripheral blood. The receptors stem from a man aged 60 to 75 with COVID-19, enrolled during active disease.

The gene calls are TRBV19 and TRBJ2-7; TRBD1 is a possible D gene (5 bases). Trimming cost V 4 bases and J 7 bases, with 8 bases left between them. The CDR3 loop spans 11 amino acids. CDR1 and CDR2 (germline): LNHDA, SQIVND (reference sequence). This chain's CDR3 is CASSSHREQYF. CDR3 DNA sequence: TGTGCCAGTAGTAGTCACAGGGAGCAGTACTTC.

Only one count was recorded for this clone. The rearrangement links TRBV6-2 or TRBV6-3 to TRBJ2-1; 8 nucleotides line up with TRBD2. V lost 7 bases and J lost 6; bases outside the gene matches: 11. CDR3 length: 15 residues. In germline, CDR1 is MNHEY, CDR2 SVGEGT. The CDR3: CASTPTSGGGNEQFF. DNA for the CDR3: TGTGCCAGCACCCCTACTAGCGGTGGTGGCAATGAGCAGTTCTTC.

The rearrangement links TRBV19 to TRBJ1-2; 9 bases line up with TRBD1. The CDR3 spans 19 residues. V shed 4 bases and J 8 bases; nucleotides not matched to a gene: 23. Germline CDR1 is LNHDA and CDR2 is SQIVND (reference sequence). The CDR3 DNA sequence: TGTGCCAGTAGTAACTCCATCTCCCTACCCGGGACAGGGATTGAAGGCTACACCTTC. The encoded protein is CASSNSISLPGTGIEGYTF.

This chain uses TRBV27 with TRBJ1-1, with TRBD1 matching over 8 bases. V trimming: 5 bases; J trimming: 4 bases; junction bases outside the gene matches: 12. The CDR3 contains 16 residues. In germline, CDR1 is MNHEY, CDR2 SMNVEV (reference sequence). The CDR3 loop is CASSPIDRGYGTEAFF. DNA for the CDR3: TGTGCCAGCAGTCCAATAGACAGGGGATATGGCACTGAAGCTTTCTTT.

The rearrangement uses TRBV7-2 and TRBJ2-7; 9 positions agree with TRBD1. V was pared by 6 bases and J by 3 bases, with 18 bases of the junction left unmatched. Germline CDR1 reads SGHTA; CDR2 reads FQGNSA. The CDR3 loop spans 18 amino acids. CDR3 in DNA: TGTGCCAGCAGTCTTATTCGAACCGGGACAGGGATGGTCTACGAGCAGTACTTC. Translated, it gives CASSLIRTGTGMVYEQYF.

The J gene is TRBJ1-6, the V gene TRBV6-1; 7 bases fit TRBD1. This CDR3 region has 19 residues. Trimming at V came to 3 bases and at J to 4 bases, leaving 15 bases not matched to a gene. Per germline, CDR1 MNHNS and CDR2 SASEGT. CDR3 in DNA: TGTGCCAGCAGTGACCCTGACAGGGTTGGGGTAGGGTATAATTCACCCCTCCACTTT. This sequence encodes CASSDPDRVGVGYNSPLHF.

V is TRBV19 and J is TRBJ1-4; 9 nucleotides line up with TRBD1. Trimming took 5 bases from V and 8 from J; bases not matched to a gene: 9. CDR3 length equals 15 residues. Germline CDR1 and CDR2: LNHDA and SQIVND (reference sequence). DNA for the CDR3: TGTGCCAGTAGTTTCGCCGGGACAGGGCGCGAAAAACTGTTTTTT. This translates into CASSFAGTGREKLFF.

Of note for this clone: The sample carries other DNA sequences with the same CDR3. The chain combines TRBV10-3 with TRBJ1-4; D may be TRBD1 (5 bases). The CDR3 has 15 amino acids. Germline V gene data show CDR1 as ENHRY and CDR2 as SYGVKD. Trimming shortened V by 0 bases and J by 1 base, and 6 bases separated the two germline ends. CDR3 residues: CAISESGGTNEKLFF. In DNA form, the CDR3 reads TGTGCCATCAGTGAGTCGGGGGGAACTAATGAAAAACTGTTTTTT.

The J gene is TRBJ1-6, the V gene TRBV7-2; no clear D. The CDR3 is 12 residues long. CDR1 is SGHTA and CDR2 is FQGNSA in the germline V gene. V dropped 2 bases and J dropped 10 bases, with 6 bases sitting between them. Here the CDR3 reads CASSLFSSPLHF. The DNA for the CDR3 is TGTGCCAGCAGCTTATTCTCCTCACCCCTCCACTTT.

This chain joins TRBV21-1 and TRBJ1-6; TRBD1, the table's D call, was not compared with the DNA. TRBV21-1 is given as a pseudogene. The CDR3 has 13 residues. The CDR3 coding sequence is TGTGCCAGCAGCGAGCGACAGAATTCACCCCTCCACTTT. It encodes CASSERQNSPLHF.

In this sample, this clone turned up once. V usage is TRBV21-1 and J usage is TRBJ2-7; the DNA was not used to check the table's D call, TRBD1. TRBV21-1 is flagged as a pseudogene. The CDR3 loop spans 15 amino acids. CDR3 amino acids: CASRRPGQENYEQYF. Written as DNA, the CDR3 is TGTGCCAGCAGAAGACCGGGACAGGAGAACTACGAGCAGTACTTC.

Here the CDR3 reads CSATVNTEAFF. CDR3 nucleotide sequence: TGCAGCGCAACAGTAAACACTGAAGCTTTCTTT. This sequence joins TRBV29-1 and TRBJ1-1, with D uncertain. Trimming cost V 7 bases and J 2 bases, with 8 bases left between them. The CDR3 totals 11 residues. CDR1 and CDR2 (germline): SQVTM, ANQGSEA.

The chain combines TRBV7-9 with TRBJ2-3; 9 bases align to TRBD1. After removal of 3 bases from V and 2 bases from J, the junction contained 3 bases not matched to a gene. CDR1 SEHNR and CDR2 FQNEAQ come from the germline V gene (reference sequence). The CDR3 extends over 15 amino acids. The CDR3, as DNA: TGTGCCAGCAGCTTTGGACAGGGGACCACAGATACGCAGTATTTT. It encodes CASSFGQGTTDTQYF. Full variable domain (outside the CDR3, taken from reference TRBV7-9 and TRBJ2-3): DTGVSQNPRHKITKRGQNVTFRCDPISEHNRLYWYRQTLGQGPEFLTYFQNEAQLEKSRLLSDRFSAERPKGSFSTLEIQRTEQGDSAMYLCASSFGQGTTDTQYFGPGTRLTVL.

The chain couples TRBV5-1 to TRBJ1-2; possibly TRBD1 for D (6 bases). V was cut by 0 bases and J by 4 bases, with 10 bases left in between. The CDR3 contains 14 residues. The germline gives CDR1 SGHRS, CDR2 YFSETQ. CDR3 DNA: TGCGCCAGCAGCTTGGGTGGACAGTTCTATGGCTACACCTTC. Amino acids: CASSLGGQFYGYTF.